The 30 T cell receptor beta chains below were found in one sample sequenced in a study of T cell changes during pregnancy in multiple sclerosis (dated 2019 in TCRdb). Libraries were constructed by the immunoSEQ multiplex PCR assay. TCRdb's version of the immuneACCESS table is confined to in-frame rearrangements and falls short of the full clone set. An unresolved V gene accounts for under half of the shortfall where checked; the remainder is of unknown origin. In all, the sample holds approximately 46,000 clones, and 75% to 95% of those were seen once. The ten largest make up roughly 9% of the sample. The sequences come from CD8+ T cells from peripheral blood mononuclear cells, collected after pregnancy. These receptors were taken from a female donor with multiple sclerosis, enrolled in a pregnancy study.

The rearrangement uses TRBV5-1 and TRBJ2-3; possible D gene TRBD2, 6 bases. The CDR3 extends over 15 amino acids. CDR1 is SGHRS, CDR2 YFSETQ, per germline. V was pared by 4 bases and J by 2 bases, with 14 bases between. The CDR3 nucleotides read TGCGCCAGCAGCCCCTGGCGGGGCCTCACAGATACGCAGTATTTT. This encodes CASSPWRGLTDTQYF. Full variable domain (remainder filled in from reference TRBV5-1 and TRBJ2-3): KAGVTQTPRYLIKTRGQQVTLSCSPISGHRSVSWYQQTPGQGLQFLFEYFSETQRNKGNFPGRFSGRQFSNSRSEMNVSTLELGDSALYLCASSPWRGLTDTQYFGPGTRLTVL.

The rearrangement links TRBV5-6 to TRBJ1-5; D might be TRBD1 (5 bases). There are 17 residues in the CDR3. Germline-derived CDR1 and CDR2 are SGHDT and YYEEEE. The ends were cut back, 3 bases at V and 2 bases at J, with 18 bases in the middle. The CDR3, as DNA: TGTGCCAGCAGCTCCGGGGCGGGGTCGGGTGGCAATCAGCCCCAGCATTTT. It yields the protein CASSSGAGSGGNQPQHF. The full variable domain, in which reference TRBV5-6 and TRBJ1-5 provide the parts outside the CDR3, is DAGVTQSPTHLIKTRGQQVTLRCSPKSGHDTVSWYQQALGQGPQFIFQYYEEEERQRGNFPDRFSGHQFPNYSSELNVNALLLGDSALYLCASSSGAGSGGNQPQHFGDGTRLSIL.

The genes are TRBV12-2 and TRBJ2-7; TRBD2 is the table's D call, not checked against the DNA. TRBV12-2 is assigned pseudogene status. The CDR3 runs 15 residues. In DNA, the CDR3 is TGTGCAAGTCGCTTATTCGGACTAGCGGGGGTTGAGCAGTACTTC. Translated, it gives CASRLFGLAGVEQYF.

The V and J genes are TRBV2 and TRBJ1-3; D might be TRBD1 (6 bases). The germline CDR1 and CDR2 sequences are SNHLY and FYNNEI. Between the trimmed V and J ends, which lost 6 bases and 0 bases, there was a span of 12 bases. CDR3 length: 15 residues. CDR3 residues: CASREDSDSGNTIYF. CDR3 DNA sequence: TGTGCCAGCAGGGAGGACAGTGACTCTGGAAACACCATATATTTT.

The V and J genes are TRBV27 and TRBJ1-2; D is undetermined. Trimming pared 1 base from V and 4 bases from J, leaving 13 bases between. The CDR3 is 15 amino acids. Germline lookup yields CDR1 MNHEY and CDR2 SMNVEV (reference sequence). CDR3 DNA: TGTGCCAGCAGTTTATATGAGGGATCCCCCTATGGCTACACCTTC. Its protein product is CASSLYEGSPYGYTF.

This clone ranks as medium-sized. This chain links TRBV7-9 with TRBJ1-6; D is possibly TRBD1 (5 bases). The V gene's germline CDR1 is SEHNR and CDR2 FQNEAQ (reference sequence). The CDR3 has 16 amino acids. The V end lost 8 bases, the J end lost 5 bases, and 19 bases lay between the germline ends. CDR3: CASVKDSGGDNSPLHF. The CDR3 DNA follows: TGTGCCAGCGTGAAGGACTCCGGAGGGGATAATTCACCCCTCCACTTT.

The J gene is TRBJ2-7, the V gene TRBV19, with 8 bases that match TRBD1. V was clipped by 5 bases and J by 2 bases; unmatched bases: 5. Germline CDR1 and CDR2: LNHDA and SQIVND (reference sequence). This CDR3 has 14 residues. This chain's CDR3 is CASSAGTGPYEQYF. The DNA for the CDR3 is TGTGCCAGTAGTGCCGGGACAGGACCCTACGAGCAGTACTTC.

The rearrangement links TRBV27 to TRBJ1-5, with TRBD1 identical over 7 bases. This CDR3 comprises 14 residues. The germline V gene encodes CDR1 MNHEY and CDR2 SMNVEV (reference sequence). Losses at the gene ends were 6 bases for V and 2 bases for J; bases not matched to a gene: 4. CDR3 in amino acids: CASSSDRGNQPQHF. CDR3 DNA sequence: TGTGCCAGCAGCTCCGACAGGGGCAATCAGCCCCAGCATTTT.

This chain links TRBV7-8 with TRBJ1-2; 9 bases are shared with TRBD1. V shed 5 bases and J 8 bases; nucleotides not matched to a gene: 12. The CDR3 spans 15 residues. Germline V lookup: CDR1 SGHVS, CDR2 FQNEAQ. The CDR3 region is CASSLLQGAGNGYTF. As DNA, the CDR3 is TGTGCCAGCAGCCTACTACAGGGGGCAGGGAACGGCTACACCTTC.

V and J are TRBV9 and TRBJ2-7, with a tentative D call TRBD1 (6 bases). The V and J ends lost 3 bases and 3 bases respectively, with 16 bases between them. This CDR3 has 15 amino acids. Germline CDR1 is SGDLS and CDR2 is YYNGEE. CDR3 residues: CASSASDRHFYEQYF. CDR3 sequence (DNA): TGTGCCAGCAGCGCCTCAGACAGGCACTTCTACGAGCAGTACTTC.

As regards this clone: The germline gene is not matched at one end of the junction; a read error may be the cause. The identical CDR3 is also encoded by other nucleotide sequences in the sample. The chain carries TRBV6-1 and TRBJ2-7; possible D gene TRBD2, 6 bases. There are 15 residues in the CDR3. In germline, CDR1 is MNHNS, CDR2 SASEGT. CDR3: CASVTFDPGTYEQYF. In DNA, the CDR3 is TGTGCCAGCGTAACCTTCGACCCGGGGACTTACGAGCAATACTTC.

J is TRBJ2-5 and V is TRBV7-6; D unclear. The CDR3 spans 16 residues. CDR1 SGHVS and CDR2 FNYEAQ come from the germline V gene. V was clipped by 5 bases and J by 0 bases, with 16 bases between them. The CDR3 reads CASSDDTSLHQETQYF. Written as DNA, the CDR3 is TGTGCCAGCAGCGACGACACGAGCTTACACCAAGAGACCCAGTACTTC.

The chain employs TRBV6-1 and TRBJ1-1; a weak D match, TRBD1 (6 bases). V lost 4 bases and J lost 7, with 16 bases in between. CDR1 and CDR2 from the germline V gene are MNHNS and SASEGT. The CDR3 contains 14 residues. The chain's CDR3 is CASSVGGLYDEAFF. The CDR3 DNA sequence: TGTGCCAGCAGTGTAGGGGGTCTTTATGATGAAGCTTTCTTT.

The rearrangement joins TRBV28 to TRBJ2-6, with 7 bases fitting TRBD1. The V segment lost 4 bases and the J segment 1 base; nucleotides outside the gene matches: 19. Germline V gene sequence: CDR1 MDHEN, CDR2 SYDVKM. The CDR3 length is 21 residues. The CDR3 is CASSYLRGPGLSESGANVLTF. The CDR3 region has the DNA TGTGCCAGCAGTTATTTAAGGGGGCCAGGGTTGTCGGAGTCTGGGGCCAACGTCCTGACTTTC.

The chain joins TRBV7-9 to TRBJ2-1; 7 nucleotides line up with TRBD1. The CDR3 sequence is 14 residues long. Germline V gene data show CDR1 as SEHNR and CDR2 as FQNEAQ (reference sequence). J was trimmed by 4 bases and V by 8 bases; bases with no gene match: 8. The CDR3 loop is CASFQGVAYNEQFF. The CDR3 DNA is TGTGCCAGCTTCCAGGGGGTGGCATACAATGAGCAGTTCTTC.

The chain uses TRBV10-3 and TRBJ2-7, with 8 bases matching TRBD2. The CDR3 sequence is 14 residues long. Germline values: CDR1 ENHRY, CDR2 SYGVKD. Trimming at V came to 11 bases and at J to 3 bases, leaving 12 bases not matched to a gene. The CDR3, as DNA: TGTGCCGTAACCCCCGGGACTAGACACTACGAGCAGTACTTC. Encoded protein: CAVTPGTRHYEQYF.

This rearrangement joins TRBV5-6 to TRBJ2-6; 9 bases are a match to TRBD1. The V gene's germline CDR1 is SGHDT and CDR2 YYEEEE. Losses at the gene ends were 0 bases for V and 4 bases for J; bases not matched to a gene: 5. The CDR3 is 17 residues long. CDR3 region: CASSLEQGAGGANVLTF. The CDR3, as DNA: TGTGCCAGCAGCTTGGAACAGGGGGCGGGAGGGGCCAACGTCCTGACTTTC. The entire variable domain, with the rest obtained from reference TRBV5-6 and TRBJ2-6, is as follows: DAGVTQSPTHLIKTRGQQVTLRCSPKSGHDTVSWYQQALGQGPQFIFQYYEEEERQRGNFPDRFSGHQFPNYSSELNVNALLLGDSALYLCASSLEQGAGGANVLTFGAGSRLTVL.

The CDR3 here is CASSFSGSNQPQHF. The DNA of the CDR3 is TGTGCCAGCAGTTTCTCGGGGAGCAATCAGCCCCAGCATTTT. The chain combines TRBV27 with TRBJ1-5; no clear D. The germline V and J ends were trimmed by 3 bases and 1 base, with 7 bases remaining between them. Germline lookup yields CDR1 MNHEY and CDR2 SMNVEV (reference sequence). The length of the CDR3 is 14 residues.

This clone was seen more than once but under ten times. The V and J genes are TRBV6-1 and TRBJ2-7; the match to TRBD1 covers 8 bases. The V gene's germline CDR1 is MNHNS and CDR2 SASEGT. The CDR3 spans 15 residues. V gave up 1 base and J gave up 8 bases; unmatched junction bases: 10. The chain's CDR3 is CASSEEGQGSSKQYF. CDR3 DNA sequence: TGTGCCAGCAGTGAAGAAGGACAGGGCTCTTCGAAGCAGTACTTC.

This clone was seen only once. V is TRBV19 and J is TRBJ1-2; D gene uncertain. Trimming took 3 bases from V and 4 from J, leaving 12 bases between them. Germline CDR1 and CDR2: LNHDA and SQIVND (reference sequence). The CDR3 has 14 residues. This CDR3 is CASSMKRHFYGYTF. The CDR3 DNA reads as TGTGCCAGTAGTATGAAGAGGCACTTCTATGGCTACACCTTC.

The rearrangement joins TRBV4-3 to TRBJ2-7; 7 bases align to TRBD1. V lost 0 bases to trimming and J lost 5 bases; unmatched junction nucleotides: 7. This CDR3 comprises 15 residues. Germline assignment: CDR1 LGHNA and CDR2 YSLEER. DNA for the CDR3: TGCGCCAGCAGCCAAGACGGCAGGGGGTACGACGAGCAGTACTTC. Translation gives CASSQDGRGYDEQYF.

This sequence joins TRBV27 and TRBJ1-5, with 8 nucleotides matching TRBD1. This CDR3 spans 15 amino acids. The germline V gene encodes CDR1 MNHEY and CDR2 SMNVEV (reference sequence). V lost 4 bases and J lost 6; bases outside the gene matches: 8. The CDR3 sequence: CASSSLQGARQPQHF. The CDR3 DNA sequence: TGTGCCAGCAGTTCCCTTCAGGGGGCTCGTCAGCCCCAGCATTTT.

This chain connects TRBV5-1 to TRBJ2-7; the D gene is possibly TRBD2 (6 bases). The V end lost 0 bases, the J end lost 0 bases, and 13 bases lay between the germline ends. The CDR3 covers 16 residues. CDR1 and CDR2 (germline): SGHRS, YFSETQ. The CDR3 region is CASSLVGTYTSYEQYF. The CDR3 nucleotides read TGCGCCAGCAGCTTGGTGGGGACTTATACCTCCTACGAGCAGTACTTC. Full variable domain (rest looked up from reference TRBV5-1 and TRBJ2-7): KAGVTQTPRYLIKTRGQQVTLSCSPISGHRSVSWYQQTPGQGLQFLFEYFSETQRNKGNFPGRFSGRQFSNSRSEMNVSTLELGDSALYLCASSLVGTYTSYEQYFGPGTRLTVT.

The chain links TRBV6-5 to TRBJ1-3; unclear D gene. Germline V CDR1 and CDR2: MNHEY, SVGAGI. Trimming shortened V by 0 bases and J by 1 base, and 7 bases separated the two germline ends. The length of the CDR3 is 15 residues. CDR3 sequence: CASSYSGGSGNTIYF. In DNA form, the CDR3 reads TGTGCCAGCAGTTACTCCGGCGGGTCTGGAAACACCATATATTTT.

The CDR3 is CASSDGQENTEAFF. The CDR3 region has the DNA TGTGCCAGCAGTGATGGACAGGAGAACACTGAAGCTTTCTTT. J is TRBJ1-1 and V is TRBV6-5; 7 positions agree with TRBD1. This CDR3 is 14 amino acids long. The J segment lost 1 base and the V segment lost 5 bases, leaving 4 bases of the junction unmatched. The V gene's germline CDR1 is MNHEY and CDR2 SVGAGI.

The DNA of the CDR3 is TGTGCCAGCAGCTTGGCCTCCCGGTCCTACTCCTACGAGCAGTACTTC. Its translation: CASSLASRSYSYEQYF. The J gene is TRBJ2-7, the V gene TRBV5-5; D gene uncertain. The CDR3 runs to 16 residues. Deletions cut 0 bases from V and 0 bases from J, with 13 bases between. The germline CDR1 and CDR2 sequences are SGHKS and YYEKEE (reference sequence).

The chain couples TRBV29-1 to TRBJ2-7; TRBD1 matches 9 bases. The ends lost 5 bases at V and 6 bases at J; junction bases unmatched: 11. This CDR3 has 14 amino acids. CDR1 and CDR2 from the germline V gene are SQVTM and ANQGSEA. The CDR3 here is CSVLTTGGLGEQYF. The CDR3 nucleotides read TGCAGCGTTCTTACCACAGGGGGCCTAGGCGAGCAGTACTTC.

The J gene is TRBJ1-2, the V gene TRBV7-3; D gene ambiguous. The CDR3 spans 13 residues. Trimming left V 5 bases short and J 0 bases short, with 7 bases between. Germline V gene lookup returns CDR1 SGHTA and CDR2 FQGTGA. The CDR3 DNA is TGTGCCAGCAGCCCCTATCCTAACTATGGCTACACCTTC. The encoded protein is CASSPYPNYGYTF.

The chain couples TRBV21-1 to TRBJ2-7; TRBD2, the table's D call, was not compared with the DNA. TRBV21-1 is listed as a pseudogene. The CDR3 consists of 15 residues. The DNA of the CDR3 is TGTGCCAGCAGCAAAGAAGGTCGGAGCTCCTACGAGCAGTACTTC. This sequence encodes CASSKEGRSSYEQYF.

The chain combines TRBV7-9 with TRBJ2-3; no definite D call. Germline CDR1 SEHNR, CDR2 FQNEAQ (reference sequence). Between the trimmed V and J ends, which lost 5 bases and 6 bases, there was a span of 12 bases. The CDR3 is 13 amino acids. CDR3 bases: TGTGCCAGCAGCCTCTCCCTCGCGGATACGCAGTATTTT. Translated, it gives CASSLSLADTQYF.